This T cell receptor beta chain stems from a study of blood T cells in healthy people across ages. Germline CDR1 is SGHAT and CDR2 is FQNNGV. V gave up 5 bases and J gave up 0 bases; unmatched junction bases: 8. This CDR3 comprises 18 residues. Then a second PCR, running roughly 7 to 11 cycles, was carried out with a sample-barcoded 5' primer and a J-beta primer mix. TCRdb processed the 5' RACE reads anew with MiXCR; each CDR3 protein has one entry. This table has about 720,000 distinct CDR3 sequences, roughly 25% appearing once. These data were likewise used in another study, on T cells of mothers and their children. That paper notes: Whatever RNA was extracted went entirely into cDNA synthesis, at roughly 1.4 ug per 15 ul.

This chain uses TRBV11-2 with TRBJ2-1; 12 bases align to TRBD2. The sample consisted of blood. This clonotype was sampled from a boy between 10 and 17 years old in good health. The CDR3 here is CASSVRLAGVSSYNEQFF. CDR3 DNA: TGTGCCAGCAGCGTTAGACTAGCGGGGGTGAGCTCCTACAATGAGCAGTTCTTC.